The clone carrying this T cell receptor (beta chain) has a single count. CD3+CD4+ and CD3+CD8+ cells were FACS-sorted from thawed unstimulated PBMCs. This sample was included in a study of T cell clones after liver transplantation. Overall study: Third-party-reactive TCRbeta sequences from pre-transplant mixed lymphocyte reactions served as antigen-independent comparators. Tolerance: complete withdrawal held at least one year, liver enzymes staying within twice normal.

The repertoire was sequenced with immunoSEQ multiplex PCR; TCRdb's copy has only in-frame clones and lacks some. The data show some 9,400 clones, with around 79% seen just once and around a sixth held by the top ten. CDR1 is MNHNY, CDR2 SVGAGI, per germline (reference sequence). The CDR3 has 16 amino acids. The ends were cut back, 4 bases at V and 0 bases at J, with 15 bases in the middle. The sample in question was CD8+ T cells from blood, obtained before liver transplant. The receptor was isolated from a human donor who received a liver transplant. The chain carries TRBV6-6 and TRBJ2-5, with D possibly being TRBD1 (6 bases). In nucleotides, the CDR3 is TGTGCCAGCAGTTTCCGGACAGCCCGGTACCAAGAGACCCAGTACTTC. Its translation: CASSFRTARYQETQYF.